These 18 T cell receptor beta chains share one sample of origin, sequenced in a study of type 1 regulatory T cells. TCRdb reprocessed the reads with MiXCR, giving one entry per CDR3 protein. The data hold about 74,000 distinct CDR3 sequences, with roughly 60% observed a single time. These receptors' antigens are unknown. Sequencing was carried out using cultured T cells, either the whole culture or a sorted T cell fraction (not recorded which). Subset in this sample: Tr1-enriched cell product generated in vitro against host alloantigens. These receptors all stem from a human donor in good health.

The rearrangement uses TRBV2 and TRBJ1-2; D not resolved. Trimming cost V 4 bases and J 5 bases, with 5 bases left between them. Germline CDR1 is SNHLY and CDR2 is FYNNEI. This CDR3 contains 11 residues. The CDR3 here is CASSAGYGYTF. DNA of the CDR3: TGTGCCAGCAGTGCCGGGTATGGCTACACCTTC.

This sequence joins TRBV27 and TRBJ1-1; TRBD1 aligns across 7 bases. The CDR3 runs 15 residues. Unmatched junction bases numbered 5, after V lost 3 bases and J lost 1 base. CDR1 is MNHEY and CDR2 is SMNVEV in the germline V gene (reference sequence). The CDR3: CASSFWGQKNTEAFF. The DNA of the CDR3 is TGTGCCAGCAGTTTCTGGGGACAGAAGAACACTGAAGCTTTCTTT.

The rearrangement joins TRBV20-1 to TRBJ2-7; D is perhaps TRBD1 (6 bases). V dropped 6 bases and J dropped 2 bases, with 14 bases sitting between them. Germline V gene lookup returns CDR1 DFQATT and CDR2 SNEGSKA (reference sequence). This CDR3 is 13 amino acids long. The CDR3 nucleotides are TGCAGTGCGAGGGGGACGGCCGCCTACGAGCAGTACTTC. The encoded protein is CSARGTAAYEQYF.

This chain uses TRBV5-1 with TRBJ2-3; D not resolved. Per the germline V gene, CDR1 is SGHRS and CDR2 is YFSETQ. CDR3 length: 14 residues. Trimming took 5 bases from V and 0 from J, leaving 10 bases between them. CDR3 amino acids: CASRLQSSTDTQYF. In DNA, the CDR3 is TGCGCCAGCAGGCTCCAGTCTAGCACAGATACGCAGTATTTT.

This clonotype has a handful of counts. The chain recombines TRBV27 with TRBJ2-1; D gene ambiguous. CDR1 is MNHEY, CDR2 SMNVEV, per germline (reference sequence). Trimming took off 5 bases at V and 6 bases at J, with 20 bases between the two ends. The CDR3 loop spans 16 amino acids. The DNA for the CDR3 is TGTGCCAGCAGTCGATCTCTACTGGGCGGACCCAATGAGCAGTTCTTC. Translating it yields CASSRSLLGGPNEQFF.

This rearrangement joins TRBV29-1 to TRBJ1-1; no firm D call. The CDR3 totals 15 residues. Germline CDR1 reads SQVTM; CDR2 reads ANQGSEA. V gave up 4 bases and J gave up 6 bases, with 21 bases separating them. CDR3 DNA sequence: TGCAGCGTTGGACATCCCACCGCGATCAACTCTGAAGCTTTCTTT. Protein sequence: CSVGHPTAINSEAFF.

The genes are TRBV9 and TRBJ2-1; D perhaps matches TRBD1 (5 bases). The CDR3 sequence is 16 residues long. The germline CDR1 and CDR2 sequences are SGDLS and YYNGEE. The V gene lost 0 bases and the J gene lost 2 bases, with 12 bases spanning the gap. The CDR3: CASSVASRGAYNEQFF. CDR3 nucleotides: TGTGCCAGCAGCGTAGCTTCAAGGGGCGCCTACAATGAGCAGTTCTTC.

This clonotype has just one count. This sequence joins TRBV7-3 and TRBJ2-2; D uncertain. Germline assignment: CDR1 SGHTA and CDR2 FQGTGA. V was cut by 0 bases and J by 7 bases, with 6 bases left in between. This CDR3 spans 13 amino acids. Here the CDR3 DNA reads TGTGCCAGCAGCTTAACTAGCATCGGGGAGCTGTTTTTT. Its translation is CASSLTSIGELFF.

The rearrangement uses TRBV5-1 and TRBJ2-1, with TRBD2 matching over 13 bases. The CDR3 has 18 amino acids. Per germline, CDR1 SGHRS and CDR2 YFSETQ. Trimming took 3 bases from V and 2 from J; bases not matched to a gene: 8. The CDR3 nucleotides read TGCGCCAGCAGCTCCCGGACTAGCGGGAGTATGCCCTACAATGAGCAGTTCTTC. Protein product: CASSSRTSGSMPYNEQFF. The full variable domain, with the rest looked up from reference TRBV5-1 and TRBJ2-1, is KAGVTQTPRYLIKTRGQQVTLSCSPISGHRSVSWYQQTPGQGLQFLFEYFSETQRNKGNFPGRFSGRQFSNSRSEMNVSTLELGDSALYLCASSSRTSGSMPYNEQFFGPGTRLTVL.

The rearrangement links TRBV28 to TRBJ1-5; possibly TRBD1 for D (5 bases). V shed 5 bases and J shed 16 bases, with 15 bases lying between them. Germline V CDR1 and CDR2: MDHEN, SYDVKM. CDR3 length: 11 amino acids. CDR3 sequence reads: CASSHAGGSHF. In DNA form, the CDR3 reads TGTGCCAGCAGTCACGCTGGGGGGAGCCATTTT.

The rearrangement uses TRBV20-1 and TRBJ2-7, with D possibly matching TRBD2 (6 bases). In germline, CDR1 is DFQATT, CDR2 SNEGSKA (reference sequence). Deletions cut 1 base from V and 3 bases from J, with 16 bases between. The CDR3 loop spans 15 amino acids. The CDR3 DNA is TGCAGTGCTAGAGGTGGCACTTCCGGGGGCTACGAGCAGTACTTC. It encodes CSARGGTSGGYEQYF.

The genes are TRBV5-6 and TRBJ1-5; possibly TRBD1 for D (6 bases). V was trimmed by 2 bases and J by 6 bases, leaving 15 bases between them. The germline V gene has CDR1 SGHDT and CDR2 YYEEEE. The CDR3 extends over 15 amino acids. The chain's CDR3 is CASSFGGARGQPQHF. CDR3 DNA sequence: TGTGCCAGCAGCTTCGGGGGGGCGCGAGGTCAGCCCCAGCATTTT.

The V and J genes are TRBV5-4 and TRBJ2-7; TRBD1 matches 9 bases. The CDR3 sequence is 15 residues long. J gave up 4 bases and V 3 bases, and 8 bases lay outside the gene matches. The germline gives CDR1 SGHNT, CDR2 YYREEE (reference sequence). CDR3 coding DNA: TGTGCCAGCAGCTCCGGGACAGGGTTTAATTACGAGCAGTACTTC. This translates into CASSSGTGFNYEQYF.

In its sample, this clonotype was seen a few times. This rearrangement joins TRBV9 to TRBJ2-7, with 9 bases matching TRBD2. Germline V gene lookup returns CDR1 SGDLS and CDR2 YYNGEE. This CDR3 spans 14 amino acids. The ends lost 4 bases at V and 6 bases at J; junction bases unmatched: 8. The CDR3 DNA is TGTGCCAGCAGCTACGGGACTAGCTCTGGCGAGCAGTACTTC. Protein sequence: CASSYGTSSGEQYF.

This clonotype showed up just a few times. The chain's CDR3 is CASSPLAGGTDTQYF. The CDR3 nucleotides are TGTGCCAGCTCACCACTCGCGGGAGGCACAGATACGCAGTATTTT. The chain joins TRBV18 to TRBJ2-3, with 7 bases that match TRBD2. Germline V lookup: CDR1 KGHSH, CDR2 LQKENI. V shed 1 base and J 1 base; nucleotides not matched to a gene: 2. The CDR3 covers 15 residues.

This clonotype was seen a handful of times. The rearrangement joins TRBV7-9 to TRBJ1-1; 8 bases map to TRBD1. The CDR3 sequence is 16 residues long. J was trimmed by 0 bases and V by 3 bases; bases with no gene match: 6. CDR1 is SEHNR and CDR2 is FQNEAQ in the germline V gene (reference sequence). CDR3 region: CASSFSTGGMNTEAFF. The CDR3 region has the DNA TGTGCCAGCAGCTTCAGTACAGGGGGAATGAACACTGAAGCTTTCTTT.

This chain connects TRBV13 to TRBJ1-6; D gene unclear. Trimming cost V 0 bases and J 6 bases, with 9 bases left between them. CDR1 PRHDT and CDR2 FYEKMQ come from the germline V gene (reference sequence). The CDR3 is 15 amino acids. This chain's CDR3 is CASSLGVEINSPLHF. As DNA, the CDR3 is TGTGCCAGCAGCTTAGGGGTTGAAATTAATTCACCCCTCCACTTT.

The chain recombines TRBV5-1 with TRBJ2-1; D gene unclear. The V end was cut by 0 bases, the J end by 8 bases, with 18 bases between. Germline loops: CDR1 SGHRS, CDR2 YFSETQ. The CDR3 covers 16 residues. CDR3 in DNA: TGCGCCAGCAGCTTGGGTCTGGCTCTGGTTGTCGATGAGCAGTTCTTC. Protein product: CASSLGLALVVDEQFF.